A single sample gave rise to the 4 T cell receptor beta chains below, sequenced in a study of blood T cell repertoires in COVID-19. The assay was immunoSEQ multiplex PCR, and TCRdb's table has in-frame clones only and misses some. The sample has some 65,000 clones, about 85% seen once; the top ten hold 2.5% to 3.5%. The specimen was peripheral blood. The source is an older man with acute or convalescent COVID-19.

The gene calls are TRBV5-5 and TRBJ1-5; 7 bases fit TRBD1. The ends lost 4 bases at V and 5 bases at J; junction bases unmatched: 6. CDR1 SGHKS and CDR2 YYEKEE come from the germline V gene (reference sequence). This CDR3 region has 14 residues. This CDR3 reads CASSRDSQYQPQHF. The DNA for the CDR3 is TGTGCCAGCAGCCGGGACAGCCAATATCAGCCCCAGCATTTT.

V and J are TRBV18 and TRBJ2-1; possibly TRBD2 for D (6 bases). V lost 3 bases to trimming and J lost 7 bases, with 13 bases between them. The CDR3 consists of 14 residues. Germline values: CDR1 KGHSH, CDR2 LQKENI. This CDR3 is CASSPTPRGNEQFF. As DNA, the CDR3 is TGTGCCAGCTCACCGACCCCCCGGGGGAATGAGCAGTTCTTC.

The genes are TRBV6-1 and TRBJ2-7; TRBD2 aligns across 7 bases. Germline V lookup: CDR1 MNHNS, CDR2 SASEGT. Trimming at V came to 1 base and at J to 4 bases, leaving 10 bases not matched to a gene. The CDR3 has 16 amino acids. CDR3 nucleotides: TGTGCCAGCAGTGAAGGGCCCGGGGGGATCCTGTACGAGCAGTACTTC. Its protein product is CASSEGPGGILYEQYF.

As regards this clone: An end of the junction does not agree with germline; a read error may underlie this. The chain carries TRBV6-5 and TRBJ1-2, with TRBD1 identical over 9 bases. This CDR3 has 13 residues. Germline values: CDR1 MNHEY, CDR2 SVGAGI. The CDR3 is CASRVGTGYDYTF. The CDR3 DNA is TGTGCCAGCAGGGTCGGGACAGGGTATGACTACACCTTC.